Listed here are 24 T cell receptor beta chains from one sample, sequenced in a study of cytomegalovirus exposure and HLA in healthy donors. Generated by immunoSEQ multiplex PCR, the TCRdb table keeps only in-frame clones and is missing some. This table has 100,000 or so clones, roughly 89% appearing once. Sequenced input: PBMCs. The receptor source for this set is a woman between 25 and 40 years old in good health and CMV-seronegative.

This rearrangement joins TRBV2 to TRBJ1-5; D ambiguous. CDR1 is SNHLY and CDR2 is FYNNEI in the germline V gene. V dropped 3 bases and J dropped 2 bases, with 11 bases sitting between them. The CDR3 spans 15 residues. The CDR3 DNA reads TGTGCCAGCAGTGAGAGAAGTCGGGGCAATCAGCCCCAGCATTTT. It is translated as CASSERSRGNQPQHF.

This chain links TRBV5-4 with TRBJ1-1, with D hard to call. Germline CDR1 is SGHNT and CDR2 is YYREEE (reference sequence). The CDR3 is 12 amino acids. V was shortened by 0 bases and J by 6 bases, with 6 bases between the two germline ends. CDR3 protein: CASSLGSAEAFF. The CDR3 DNA reads as TGTGCCAGCAGCTTGGGTTCAGCTGAAGCTTTCTTT.

The DNA of the CDR3 is TGCGCCAGCAGGGGGGAACAGGGGGTGGGACGCCACAATGAGCAGTTCTTC. This gives the protein CASRGEQGVGRHNEQFF. The V gene is TRBV10-1, the J gene TRBJ2-1; 8 nucleotides align to TRBD1. There are 17 residues in the CDR3. The germline CDR1 and CDR2 sequences are WNHNN and SYGVQD (reference sequence). The junction had 15 bases not matched to a gene; V was cut back by 6 bases and J by 5 bases.

In its sample, this clone was seen once. The chain couples TRBV7-2 to TRBJ1-2; 9 positions agree with TRBD1. Germline V CDR1 and CDR2: SGHTA, FQGNSA. The V gene end was trimmed by 4 bases and the J gene end by 7 bases; junction bases not matched to a gene: 7. The CDR3 totals 14 residues. This chain's CDR3 is CASSSGQGRGGYTF. CDR3 DNA: TGTGCCAGCAGCTCGGGACAGGGCCGAGGTGGCTACACCTTC. The complete variable domain, with remaining parts taken from reference TRBV7-2 and TRBJ1-2, reads GAGVSQSPSNKVTEKGKDVELRCDPISGHTALYWYRQSLGQGLEFLIYFQGNSAPDKSGLPSDRFSAERTGGSVSTLTIQRTQQEDSAVYLCASSSGQGRGGYTFGSGTRLTVV.

This chain uses TRBV6-5 with TRBJ2-1; 9 bases align to TRBD1. V lost 6 bases and J lost 7; bases outside the gene matches: 7. Germline V CDR1 and CDR2: MNHEY, SVGAGI. The CDR3 sequence is 14 residues long. The CDR3 sequence: CASRAGTGRNEQFF. The CDR3 bases are TGTGCCAGCAGAGCCGGGACAGGGAGAAATGAGCAGTTCTTC.

The CDR3 DNA is TGTGCCAGCAGTTTGACAGGGGGCAGCTACGAGCAGTACTTC. Its protein is CASSLTGGSYEQYF. The chain recombines TRBV28 with TRBJ2-7; 10 bases are shared with TRBD1. V lost 3 bases and J lost 3; bases outside the gene matches: 2. The CDR3 extends over 14 amino acids. CDR1 is MDHEN, CDR2 SYDVKM, per germline.

The chain recombines TRBV6-1 with TRBJ2-3; the match to TRBD2 covers 15 bases. The CDR3 is made up of 16 amino acids. Germline V gene data show CDR1 as MNHNS and CDR2 as SASEGT. V shed 4 bases, J shed 7 bases, and the junction held 6 bases outside the gene matches. CDR3 DNA: TGTGCCAGCAGTGGGACTAGCGGGGGGGTTGGGAATACGCAGTATTTT. Translated, it gives CASSGTSGGVGNTQYF.

The gene calls are TRBV18 and TRBJ2-3; TRBD2 aligns across 7 bases. V trimming: 3 bases; J trimming: 5 bases; junction bases outside the gene matches: 8. CDR3 length: 15 residues. The germline CDR1 and CDR2 sequences are KGHSH and LQKENI. The CDR3 DNA reads TGTGCCAGCTCACCCCTCGGGGGGTCTATAGATACGCAGTATTTT. It encodes CASSPLGGSIDTQYF.

The chain combines TRBV18 with TRBJ2-5; D perhaps matches TRBD2 (6 bases). The CDR3 contains 12 residues. The germline V gene has CDR1 KGHSH and CDR2 LQKENI. Trimming stripped 0 bases from V and 7 bases from J, with 6 bases between. CDR3 loop: CASSPPGRTQYF. The CDR3 nucleotides read TGTGCCAGCTCACCACCCGGGAGGACCCAGTACTTC.

The rearrangement joins TRBV29-1 to TRBJ1-2; D is unclear. The V gene's germline CDR1 is SQVTM and CDR2 ANQGSEA. V was clipped by 3 bases and J by 3 bases, with 5 bases between them. This CDR3 spans 11 amino acids. This CDR3 reads CSVDSYYGYTF. CDR3 sequence (DNA): TGCAGCGTTGACTCCTACTATGGCTACACCTTC. Supplemented by reference TRBV29-1 and TRBJ1-2, the full variable domain reads SAVISQKPSRDICQRGTSLTIQCQVDSQVTMMFWYRQQPGQSLTLIATANQGSEATYESGFVIDKFPISRPNLTFSTLTVSNMSPEDSSIYLCSVDSYYGYTFGSGTRLTVV.

The CDR3 protein is CASSHAGTITQYF. Written as DNA, the CDR3 is TGCGCCAGCAGCCACGCAGGGACTATCACCCAGTACTTC. This chain joins TRBV5-1 and TRBJ2-5; TRBD2 matches 7 bases. Unmatched junction bases numbered 8, after V lost 4 bases and J lost 8 bases. The CDR3 is 13 residues long. The germline CDR1 and CDR2 sequences are SGHRS and YFSETQ.

The V gene is TRBV18, the J gene TRBJ2-2, with TRBD1 as a possible D gene (5 bases). V was cut by 6 bases and J by 4 bases, with 9 bases left in between. Germline CDR1 KGHSH, CDR2 LQKENI. CDR3 length: 13 amino acids. The CDR3 loop is CASSPDTTGELFF. CDR3 coding DNA: TGTGCCAGCTCGCCGGACACCACCGGGGAGCTGTTTTTT.

The chain has TRBV2 and TRBJ2-1; D gene ambiguous. Trimming took off 7 bases at V and 4 bases at J, with 11 bases between the two ends. The CDR3 runs 13 residues. Germline lookup yields CDR1 SNHLY and CDR2 FYNNEI. This CDR3 reads CASKLTQYNEQFF. The CDR3 DNA follows: TGTGCCAGCAAGCTAACCCAATACAATGAGCAGTTCTTC.

V usage is TRBV9 and J usage is TRBJ2-7; 8 positions match TRBD1. This CDR3 comprises 15 residues. The ends lost 4 bases at V and 0 bases at J; junction bases unmatched: 6. The germline CDR1 and CDR2 sequences are SGDLS and YYNGEE. CDR3 in DNA: TGTGCCAGCAGCCGACAGGGGCGTAGCTCCTACGAGCAGTACTTC. It specifies CASSRQGRSSYEQYF.

This clone was detected once. J is TRBJ1-2 and V is TRBV5-4; TRBD1 matches at 8 bases. Germline V lookup: CDR1 SGHNT, CDR2 YYREEE (reference sequence). This CDR3 is 14 amino acids long. Unmatched junction bases numbered 7, after V lost 1 base and J lost 8 bases. The CDR3 here is CASSLPGQGGGYTF. The CDR3 region has the DNA TGTGCCAGCAGCTTGCCCGGACAGGGAGGAGGCTACACCTTC.

V and J are TRBV6-1 and TRBJ1-5, with D unresolved. There are 14 residues in the CDR3. Trimming took off 2 bases at V and 4 bases at J, with 9 bases between the two ends. Per germline, CDR1 MNHNS and CDR2 SASEGT. The DNA for the CDR3 is TGTGCCAGCAGTGAACGACGAGGGAATCAGCCCCAGCATTTT. It specifies CASSERRGNQPQHF.

The chain couples TRBV7-8 to TRBJ1-4; D may be TRBD1 (5 bases). Germline lookup yields CDR1 SGHVS and CDR2 FQNEAQ. This CDR3 spans 16 amino acids. Trimming stripped 1 base from V and 7 bases from J, with 16 bases between. The CDR3 sequence: CASSLETGGLGEKLFF. The CDR3 DNA reads as TGTGCCAGCAGCTTAGAGACTGGGGGACTGGGTGAAAAACTGTTTTTT.

This sequence joins TRBV7-9 and TRBJ1-1, with 8 bases matching TRBD1. The CDR3 has 16 residues. CDR1 is SEHNR and CDR2 is FQNEAQ in the germline V gene (reference sequence). With 1 base clipped from V and 6 bases from J, the junction kept 10 bases outside the gene matches. Here the CDR3 DNA reads TGTGCCAGCAGCTTAGAGGCAGGGGGCGCTTGGGCTGAAGCTTTCTTT. It is translated as CASSLEAGGAWAEAFF.

This rearrangement joins TRBV5-5 to TRBJ1-2; 9 bases line up with TRBD1. The germline V gene encodes CDR1 SGHKS and CDR2 YYEKEE (reference sequence). V lost 4 bases to trimming and J lost 8 bases; unmatched junction nucleotides: 18. The CDR3 is 17 residues long. Written as DNA, the CDR3 is TGTGCCAGCAGCCCTAGGCCGGGACAGGGTCTATCCGGGGGCTACACCTTC. Protein product: CASSPRPGQGLSGGYTF.

The chain joins TRBV21-1 to TRBJ2-7; no check of the table's D call, TRBD1, against the DNA was made. TRBV21-1 is recorded as a pseudogene. The CDR3 runs 14 residues. The CDR3 DNA follows: TGTGCCAGCAGCACCGGGACAGGGCACCACGAGCAGTACTTC. Its translation is CASSTGTGHHEQYF.

This rearrangement joins TRBV7-8 to TRBJ2-7; 7 nucleotides align to TRBD1. V dropped 0 bases and J dropped 6; count of bases not matched to a gene: 11. The CDR3 extends over 16 amino acids. Germline V gene sequence: CDR1 SGHVS, CDR2 FQNEAQ. Here the CDR3 DNA reads TGTGCCAGCAGCTTAGCGCAGGGGGTCATCCAAGGCGAGCAGTACTTC. As protein: CASSLAQGVIQGEQYF.

This clone has a single count. The genes are TRBV2 and TRBJ2-7, with 7 bases matching TRBD1. Germline CDR1 SNHLY, CDR2 FYNNEI. V trimming: 8 bases; J trimming: 3 bases; junction bases outside the gene matches: 4. The CDR3 has 12 amino acids. CDR3 loop: CASRQGNYEQYF. CDR3 bases: TGTGCCAGCCGACAGGGTAACTACGAGCAGTACTTC.

The rearrangement joins TRBV6-1 to TRBJ1-2; TRBD1 aligns across 10 bases. The CDR3 spans 16 residues. V was pared by 3 bases and J by 3 bases, with 7 bases of the junction left unmatched. From germline, CDR1 is MNHNS and CDR2 SASEGT. The CDR3 coding sequence is TGTGCCAGCAGTGACCGACAGGGGGCTAAGGACTATGGCTACACCTTC. This gives the protein CASSDRQGAKDYGYTF.

The chain employs TRBV2 and TRBJ2-3; tentative D call: TRBD1 (6 bases). Trimming took 8 bases from V and 6 from J, leaving 12 bases between them. From germline, CDR1 is SNHLY and CDR2 FYNNEI. The CDR3 is 12 amino acids. The CDR3 sequence: CASGGTGDTQYF. The CDR3 nucleotides are TGTGCCAGCGGGGGAACAGGGGATACGCAGTATTTT.